The present T cell receptor beta chain was sequenced within a study of blood T cell repertoires in COVID-19. Study in general: COVID-19 samples from acute and convalescent phases originated in the United States, Italy and Spain.

Trimming removed 3 bases at V and 1 base at J, with 16 bases between. CDR1 is KGHSH, CDR2 LQKENI, per germline. This CDR3 contains 16 residues. Participant age was roughly 18 to 90 years, and participants resided in roughly 25 US areas. Clinical history reported by participants formed the basis on which cohorts were assigned. The assay was immunoSEQ multiplex PCR, and TCRdb's table has in-frame clones only and misses some. The sample has 300,000 to 450,000 clones, around 87% seen once. This clone was detected only once. Sequenced sample: PBMCs or T cells enriched from blood (not recorded which). The chain carries TRBV18 and TRBJ2-7, with D perhaps matching TRBD1 (6 bases). The sequence was obtained from a man between 25 and 39 years old who had recovered from COVID-19. The CDR3 sequence: CASSPRQASTSYEQYF. CDR3 nucleotides: TGTGCCAGCTCACCCAGACAGGCCTCCACATCCTACGAGCAGTACTTC.